This entry describes one T cell receptor (beta chain). Every donor was a healthy Caucasian. A single record per CDR3 protein comes from TCRdb applying MiXCR to the 5' RACE reads. This table holds about 790,000 distinct CDR3 sequences, roughly 18% found once. The data were obtained in a study of identical twins. The CDR3 totals 14 residues. The V end lost 0 bases, the J end lost 2 bases, and 8 bases lay between the germline ends. Germline V gives CDR1 DFQATT, CDR2 SNEGSKA (reference sequence). This same sample was also taken into another study, of T cells expressing NK-cell markers. Turning to that study: CD8+ T cells in 5 or 6 donors included dominant NKG2C+ clonotypes at about 1.0-7.5%. Among four donors, these clonotypes also ranked first in the CD3+CD56-NKG2C+ fraction.

The V gene is TRBV20-1, the J gene TRBJ1-5, with a tentative D call TRBD1 (5 bases). Sequenced sample: PBMCs. The receptor's source is a woman between 18 and 30 years old in good health. The CDR3 sequence: CSARESGRNQPQHF. The CDR3 DNA reads as TGCAGTGCTAGAGAATCAGGGCGCAATCAGCCCCAGCATTTT.